This paragraph covers one TCR beta chain sequence. A read error may produce the germline difference seen at one junction end. The sample originates from a study of cytomegalovirus exposure and HLA in healthy donors. Study-level background: The roughly 100 million unique TCR beta sequences, from roughly 170 million T cells, were found by an earlier analysis.

All donors participated as healthy donors of bone marrow. Vbeta (60) and Jbeta (13) primers were used in the PCR. Sequencing used immunoSEQ multiplex PCR; TCRdb keeps in-frame clones, though not all of them. The sample records approximately 130,000 clones, around 69% being singletons. The CDR3 spans 13 residues. Germline V CDR1 and CDR2: SEHNR, FQNEAQ (reference sequence). The clonotype originates from a human donor in good health. Input material: PBMCs. This chain connects TRBV7-9 to TRBJ2-7, with D unclear. The CDR3 DNA reads as TGTTCCAGCAGCTTAGGTGTTCTTTACGAGCAGTACTTC. Its protein is CSSSLGVLYEQYF.